The sequence of this TCR beta chain was determined in a study of response to subunit inactivated influenza vaccine. Trimming stripped 6 bases from V and 4 bases from J, with 16 bases between. There are 15 residues in the CDR3. This clonotype has only a few counts. Its cognate antigen is unknown. Study-level points and caveats: Each seasonal influenza vaccination recruits few new T cells, the authors suggested.

Each CDR3 protein gets one entry after TCRdb re-called the RT-PCR reads with MiXCR. The sample lists some 640,000 distinct CDR3 sequences, approximately 15% occurring once. The sequence derives from a man between 50 and 59 years old who received an inactivated influenza vaccine. The specimen was PBMCs from blood, collected roughly 2 weeks before vaccination. V usage is TRBV12-3 or TRBV12-4 and J usage is TRBJ2-1; no firm D call. CDR3: CASRPLGVFYNEQFF. DNA for the CDR3: TGTGCCAGCAGACCCCTAGGAGTATTTTACAATGAGCAGTTCTTC.